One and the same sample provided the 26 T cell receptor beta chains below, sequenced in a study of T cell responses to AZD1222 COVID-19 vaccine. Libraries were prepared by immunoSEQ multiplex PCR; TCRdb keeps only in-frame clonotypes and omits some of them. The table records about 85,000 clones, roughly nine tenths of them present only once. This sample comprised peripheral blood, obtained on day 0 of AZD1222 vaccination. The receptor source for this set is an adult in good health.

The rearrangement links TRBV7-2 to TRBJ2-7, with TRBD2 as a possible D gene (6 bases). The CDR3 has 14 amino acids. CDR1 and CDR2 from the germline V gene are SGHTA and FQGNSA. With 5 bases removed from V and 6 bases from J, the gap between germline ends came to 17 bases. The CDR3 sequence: CASSLWGLLGEQYF. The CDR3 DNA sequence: TGTGCCAGCAGCCTGTGGGGACTCCTTGGCGAGCAGTACTTC.

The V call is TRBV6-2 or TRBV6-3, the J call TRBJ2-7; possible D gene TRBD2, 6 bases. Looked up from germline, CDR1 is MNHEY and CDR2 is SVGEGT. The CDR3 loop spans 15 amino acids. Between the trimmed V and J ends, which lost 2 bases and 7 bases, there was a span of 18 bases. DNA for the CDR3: TGTGCCAGCAGTTACGACGATCGGAGCGGGTGGGAGCAGTACTTC. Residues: CASSYDDRSGWEQYF.

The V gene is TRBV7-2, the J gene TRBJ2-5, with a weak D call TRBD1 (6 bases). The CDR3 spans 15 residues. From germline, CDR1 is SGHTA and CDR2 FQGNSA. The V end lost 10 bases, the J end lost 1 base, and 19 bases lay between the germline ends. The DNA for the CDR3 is TGTGCCACTCTGCTATTGGGGACACCCCAAGAGACCCAGTACTTC. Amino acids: CATLLLGTPQETQYF.

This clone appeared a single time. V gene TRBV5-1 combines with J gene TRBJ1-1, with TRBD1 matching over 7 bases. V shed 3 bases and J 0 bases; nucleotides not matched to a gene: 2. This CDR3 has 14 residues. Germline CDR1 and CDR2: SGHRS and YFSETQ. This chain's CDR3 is CASSSQGMNTEAFF. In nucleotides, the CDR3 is TGCGCCAGCAGCTCACAGGGGATGAACACTGAAGCTTTCTTT.

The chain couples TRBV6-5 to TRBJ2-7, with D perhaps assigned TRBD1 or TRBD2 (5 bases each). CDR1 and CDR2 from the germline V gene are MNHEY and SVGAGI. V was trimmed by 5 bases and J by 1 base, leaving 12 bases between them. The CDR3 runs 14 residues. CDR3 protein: CASSPPGRSYEQYF. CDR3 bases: TGTGCCAGCAGTCCCCCGGGGCGGTCCTACGAGCAGTACTTC.

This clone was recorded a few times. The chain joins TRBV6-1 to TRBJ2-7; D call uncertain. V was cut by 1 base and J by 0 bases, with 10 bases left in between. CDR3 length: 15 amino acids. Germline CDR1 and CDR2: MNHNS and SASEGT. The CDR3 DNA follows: TGTGCCAGCAGTGAAGTCTGGAGTACCTCCTACGAGCAGTACTTC. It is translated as CASSEVWSTSYEQYF.

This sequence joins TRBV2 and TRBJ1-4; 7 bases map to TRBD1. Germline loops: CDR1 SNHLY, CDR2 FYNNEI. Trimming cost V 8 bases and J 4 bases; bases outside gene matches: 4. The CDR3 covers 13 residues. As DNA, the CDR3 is TGTGCCAGCTACCGGGACAGTAATGAAAAACTGTTTTTT. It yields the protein CASYRDSNEKLFF.

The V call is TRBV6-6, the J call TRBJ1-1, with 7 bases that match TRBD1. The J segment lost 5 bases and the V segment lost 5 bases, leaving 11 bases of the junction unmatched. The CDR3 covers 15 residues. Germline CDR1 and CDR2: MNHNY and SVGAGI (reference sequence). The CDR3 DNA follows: TGTGCCAGCAGTGATCCAAGGGGGCGAGGGACTGAAGCTTTCTTT. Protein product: CASSDPRGRGTEAFF.

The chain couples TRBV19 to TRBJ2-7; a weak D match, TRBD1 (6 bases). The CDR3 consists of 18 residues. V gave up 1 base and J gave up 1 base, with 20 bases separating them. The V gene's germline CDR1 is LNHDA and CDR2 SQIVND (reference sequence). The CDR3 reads CASSIVAGAKSRSYEQYF. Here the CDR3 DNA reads TGTGCCAGTAGTATAGTCGCAGGGGCCAAATCCCGATCCTACGAGCAGTACTTC.

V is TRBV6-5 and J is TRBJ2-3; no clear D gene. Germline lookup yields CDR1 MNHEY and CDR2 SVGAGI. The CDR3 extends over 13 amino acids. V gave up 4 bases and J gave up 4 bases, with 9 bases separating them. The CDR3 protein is CASSWMVADTQYF. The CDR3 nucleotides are TGTGCCAGCAGTTGGATGGTGGCAGATACGCAGTATTTT.

The CDR3 sequence is CASHLAGVGEQYF. CDR3 DNA sequence: TGTGCCAGCCATCTAGCGGGAGTGGGGGAGCAGTACTTC. The V and J genes are TRBV28 and TRBJ2-7, with TRBD2 matching 10 bases. Looked up from germline, CDR1 is MDHEN and CDR2 is SYDVKM. This CDR3 spans 13 amino acids. The trim removed 8 bases at V and 7 bases at J, leaving 8 bases unmatched. Looking up the rest from reference TRBV28 and TRBJ2-7 gives the full variable domain: DVKVTQSSRYLVKRTGEKVFLECVQDMDHENMFWYRQDPGLGLRLIYFSYDVKMKEKGDIPEGYSVSREKKERFSLILESASTNQTSMYLCASHLAGVGEQYFGPGTRLTVT.

The CDR3 DNA reads TGTGCCAGCAGTTCGGGTTATAATTCACCCCTCCACTTT. Residues: CASSSGYNSPLHF. V and J are TRBV6-5 and TRBJ1-6; D unresolved. V lost 4 bases and J 4 bases, leaving 5 bases between the germline ends. The germline gives CDR1 MNHEY, CDR2 SVGAGI. This CDR3 spans 13 amino acids.

CDR3 nucleotide sequence: TGTGCCAGCAGTTTAGTTGGTAACTACGAGCAGTACTTC. Translation: CASSLVGNYEQYF. V usage is TRBV28 and J usage is TRBJ2-7; D is undetermined. The V gene lost 2 bases and the J gene lost 3 bases, with 8 bases spanning the gap. The CDR3 extends over 13 amino acids. Germline CDR1 is MDHEN and CDR2 is SYDVKM.

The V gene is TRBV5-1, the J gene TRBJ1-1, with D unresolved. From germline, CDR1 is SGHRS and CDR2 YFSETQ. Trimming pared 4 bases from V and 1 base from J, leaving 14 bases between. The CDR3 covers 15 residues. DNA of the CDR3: TGCGCCAGCAGCCCCCGAGGGCGGGGGAACACTGAAGCTTTCTTT. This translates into CASSPRGRGNTEAFF.

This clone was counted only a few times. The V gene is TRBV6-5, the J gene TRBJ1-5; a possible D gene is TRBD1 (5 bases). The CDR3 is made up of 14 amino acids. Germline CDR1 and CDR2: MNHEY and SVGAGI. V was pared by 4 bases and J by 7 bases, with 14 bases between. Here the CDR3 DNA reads TGTGCCAGCAGTTCCCCGGGGGAGAGGCAGCCCCAGCATTTT. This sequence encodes CASSSPGERQPQHF.

The CDR3 here is CASSVTRGTEAFF. CDR3 in DNA: TGTGCCAGCAGCGTGACAAGAGGGACTGAAGCTTTCTTT. The chain couples TRBV5-4 to TRBJ1-1; no firm D call. V lost 4 bases and J 5 bases, leaving 12 bases between the germline ends. Per the germline V gene, CDR1 is SGHNT and CDR2 is YYREEE (reference sequence). The CDR3 extends over 13 amino acids.

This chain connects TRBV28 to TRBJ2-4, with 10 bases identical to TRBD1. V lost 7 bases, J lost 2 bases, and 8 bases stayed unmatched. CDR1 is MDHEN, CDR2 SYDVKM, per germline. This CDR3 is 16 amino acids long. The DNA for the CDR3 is TGTGCCAGCATTCTAGACAGGGGGCTTTCCAAAAACATTCAGTACTTC. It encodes CASILDRGLSKNIQYF.

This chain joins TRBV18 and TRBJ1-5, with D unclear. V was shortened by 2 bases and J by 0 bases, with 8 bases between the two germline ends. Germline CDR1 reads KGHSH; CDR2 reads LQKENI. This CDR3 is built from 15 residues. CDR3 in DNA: TGTGCCAGCTCACCAGGGCTTAATAGCAATCAGCCCCAGCATTTT. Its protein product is CASSPGLNSNQPQHF.

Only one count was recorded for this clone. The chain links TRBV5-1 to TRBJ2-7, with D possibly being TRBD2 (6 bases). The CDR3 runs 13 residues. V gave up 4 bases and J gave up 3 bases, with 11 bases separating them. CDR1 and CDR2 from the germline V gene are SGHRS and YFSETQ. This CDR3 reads CASSGDGGYEQYF. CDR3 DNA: TGCGCCAGCAGCGGCGACGGGGGCTACGAGCAGTACTTC.

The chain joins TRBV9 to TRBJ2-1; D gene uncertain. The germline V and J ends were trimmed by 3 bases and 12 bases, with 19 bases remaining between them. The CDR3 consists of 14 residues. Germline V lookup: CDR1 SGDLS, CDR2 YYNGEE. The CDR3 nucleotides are TGTGCCAGCAGCGCCGGCGGCCCCTCTGTGGTGCAGTTCTTC. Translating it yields CASSAGGPSVVQFF.

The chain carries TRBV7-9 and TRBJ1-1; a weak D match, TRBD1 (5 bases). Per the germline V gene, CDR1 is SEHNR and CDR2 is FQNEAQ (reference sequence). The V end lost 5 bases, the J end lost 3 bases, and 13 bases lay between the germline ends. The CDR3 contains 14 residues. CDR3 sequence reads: CASSSREGYTEAFF. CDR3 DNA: TGTGCCAGCAGCAGCAGGGAGGGGTACACTGAAGCTTTCTTT.

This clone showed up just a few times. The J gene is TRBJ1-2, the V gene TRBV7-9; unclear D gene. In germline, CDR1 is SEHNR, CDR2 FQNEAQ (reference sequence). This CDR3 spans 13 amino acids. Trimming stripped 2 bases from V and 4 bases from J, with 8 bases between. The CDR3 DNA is TGTGCCAGCAGCTTAAACACCGGCTATGGCTACACCTTC. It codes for CASSLNTGYGYTF.

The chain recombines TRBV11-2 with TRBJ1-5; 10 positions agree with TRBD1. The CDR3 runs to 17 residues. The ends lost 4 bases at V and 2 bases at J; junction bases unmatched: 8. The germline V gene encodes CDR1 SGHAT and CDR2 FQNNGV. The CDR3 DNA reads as TGTGCCAGCAGCTCCGGGACAGGGGTATTTGGCAATCAGCCCCAGCATTTT. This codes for CASSSGTGVFGNQPQHF.

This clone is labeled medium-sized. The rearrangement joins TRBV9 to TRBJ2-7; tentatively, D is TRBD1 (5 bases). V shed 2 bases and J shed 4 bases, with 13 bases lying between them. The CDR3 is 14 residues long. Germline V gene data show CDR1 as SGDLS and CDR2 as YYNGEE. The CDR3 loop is CASSVTDQGYEQYF. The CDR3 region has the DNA TGTGCCAGCAGCGTGACAGACCAGGGTTACGAGCAGTACTTC.

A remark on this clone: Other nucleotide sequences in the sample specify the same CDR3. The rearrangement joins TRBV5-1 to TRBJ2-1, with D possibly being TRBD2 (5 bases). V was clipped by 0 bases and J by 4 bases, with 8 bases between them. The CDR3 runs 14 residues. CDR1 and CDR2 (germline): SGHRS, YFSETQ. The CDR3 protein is CASSLAERYNEQFF. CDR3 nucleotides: TGCGCCAGCAGCTTGGCCGAGCGGTACAATGAGCAGTTCTTC.

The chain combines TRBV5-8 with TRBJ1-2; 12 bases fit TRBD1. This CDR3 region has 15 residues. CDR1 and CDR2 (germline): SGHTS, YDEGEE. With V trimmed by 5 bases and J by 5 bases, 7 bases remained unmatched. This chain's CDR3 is CASSSGTGGNYGYTF. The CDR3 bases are TGTGCCAGCAGTTCCGGGACAGGGGGCAATTATGGCTACACCTTC.